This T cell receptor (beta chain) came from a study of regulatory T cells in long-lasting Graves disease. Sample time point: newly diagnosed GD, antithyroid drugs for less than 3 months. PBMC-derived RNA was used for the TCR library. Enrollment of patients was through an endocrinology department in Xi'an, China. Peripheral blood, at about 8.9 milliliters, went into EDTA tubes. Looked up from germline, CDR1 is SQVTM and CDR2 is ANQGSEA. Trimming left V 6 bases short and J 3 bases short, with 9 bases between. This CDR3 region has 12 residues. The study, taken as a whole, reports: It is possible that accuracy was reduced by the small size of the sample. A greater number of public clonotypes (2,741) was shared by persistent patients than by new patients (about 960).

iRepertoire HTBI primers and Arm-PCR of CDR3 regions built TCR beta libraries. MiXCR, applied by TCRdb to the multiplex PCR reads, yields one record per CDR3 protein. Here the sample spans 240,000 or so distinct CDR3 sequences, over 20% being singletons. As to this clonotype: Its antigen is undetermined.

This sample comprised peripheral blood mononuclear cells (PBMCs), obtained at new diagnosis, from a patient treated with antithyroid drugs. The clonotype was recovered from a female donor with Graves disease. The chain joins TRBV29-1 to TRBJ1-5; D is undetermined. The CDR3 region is CSVRVPNQPQHF. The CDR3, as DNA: TGCAGCGTGAGGGTGCCCAATCAGCCCCAGCATTTT.